This paragraph covers one T cell receptor beta chain sequence. The germline V gene encodes CDR1 SGDLS and CDR2 YYNGEE. Unmatched junction bases numbered 7, after V lost 2 bases and J lost 0 bases. This CDR3 region has 19 residues. This record comes from a study of blood T cell repertoires in COVID-19. Study-wide context: Italy, Spain and the United States were the sources of the convalescent and acute COVID-19 samples.

Methods used by the authors: From reference gene primer amplification, estimates of nucleated cell counts were derived. Assay used: immunoSEQ multiplex PCR; TCRdb lists only in-frame clones, some missing. V, J and clone size are taken as reported in that table, and D and trimming were inferred from the DNA itself. The sample has approximately 110,000 clones; 85% are singletons. Sequenced: peripheral blood. The receptor's source is a human donor in a cohort sampled during active COVID-19. The chain recombines TRBV9 with TRBJ2-1, with 14 bases that match TRBD2. DNA of the CDR3: TGTGCCAGCAGCGTGGGGAGACTAGCGGGGGGGTCCTCCTACAATGAGCAGTTCTTC. It translates to CASSVGRLAGGSSYNEQFF.